These 27 T cell receptor beta chains share one sample of origin, sequenced in a study of OX40 agonist ivuxolimab in advanced cancers. The method was immunoSEQ multiplex PCR; TCRdb's version includes in-frame clones alone and lacks a portion of them. This table has tens of thousands of clones, 80% to 85% appearing once. Here the sequenced sample was CD4+ or CD8+ T cells sorted from blood, taken in a trial of the OX40 agonist ivuxolimab. Source of these receptors: an adult with an advanced solid tumor such as melanoma, head and neck, liver or kidney cancer.

This sequence joins TRBV7-9 and TRBJ2-2, with 8 bases identical to TRBD2. V lost 5 bases, J lost 7 bases, and 0 bases stayed unmatched. The CDR3 has 12 residues. CDR1 and CDR2 from the germline V gene are SEHNR and FQNEAQ (reference sequence). CDR3 nucleotides: TGTGCCAGCAGCGGGACTAGCGGGGAGCTGTTTTTT. It codes for CASSGTSGELFF. Full variable domain (rest looked up from reference TRBV7-9 and TRBJ2-2): DTGVSQNPRHKITKRGQNVTFRCDPISEHNRLYWYRQTLGQGPEFLTYFQNEAQLEKSRLLSDRFSAERPKGSFSTLEIQRTEQGDSAMYLCASSGTSGELFFGEGSRLTVL.

This clone was counted a few times. J is TRBJ1-4 and V is TRBV9, with a possible D match to TRBD1 (6 bases). Trimming stripped 3 bases from V and 4 bases from J, with 13 bases between. In germline, CDR1 is SGDLS, CDR2 YYNGEE. This CDR3 has 15 residues. CDR3 sequence reads: CASSEGGPDNEKLFF. DNA of the CDR3: TGTGCCAGCAGCGAGGGGGGACCGGATAATGAAAAACTGTTTTTT.

To note about this clone: A junction end diverges from the germline sequence, so it may reflect a read error. The chain is built from TRBV11-2 and TRBJ1-1, with D hard to call. Per the germline V gene, CDR1 is SGHAT and CDR2 is FQNNGV. The CDR3 length is 13 residues. CDR3 DNA: TGCGCCAGCAGCCCCCCGGTGAACACTGAAGCTTTCTTT. Its protein is CASSPPVNTEAFF.

This sequence joins TRBV5-4 and TRBJ1-3, with D perhaps TRBD1 (5 bases). CDR1 is SGHNT and CDR2 is YYREEE in the germline V gene (reference sequence). Trimming left V 1 base short and J 2 bases short, with 10 bases between. The CDR3 consists of 15 residues. CDR3 sequence (DNA): TGTGCCAGCAGCTTGCAGGGAGGGGCTGGAAACACCATATATTTT. Translation gives CASSLQGGAGNTIYF. The variable domain in full, completed from reference TRBV5-4 and TRBJ1-3, reads ETGVTQSPTHLIKTRGQQVTLRCSSQSGHNTVSWYQQALGQGPQFIFQYYREEENGRGNFPPRFSGLQFPNYSSELNVNALELDDSALYLCASSLQGGAGNTIYFGEGSWLTVV.

The CDR3 sequence: CASSQVLGSNTEAFF. The DNA of the CDR3 is TGCGCCAGCAGCCAGGTACTAGGGTCGAACACTGAAGCTTTCTTT. The V gene is TRBV4-3, the J gene TRBJ1-1; unclear D gene. Germline CDR1 LGHNA, CDR2 YSLEER. The V end lost 3 bases, the J end lost 1 base, and 12 bases lay between the germline ends. The CDR3 is 15 residues long.

The V and J genes are TRBV10-3 and TRBJ2-7; D gene uncertain. Per the germline V gene, CDR1 is ENHRY and CDR2 is SYGVKD. The CDR3 has 11 residues. Trimming removed 6 bases from V and 3 bases from J, with 6 bases in between. The CDR3 DNA is TGTGCCATCAGGAAGGACTACGAGCAGTACTTC. Protein: CAIRKDYEQYF.

This chain links TRBV2 with TRBJ2-7; unclear D gene. The CDR3 spans 12 residues. The germline gives CDR1 SNHLY, CDR2 FYNNEI. Trimming stripped 6 bases from V and 6 bases from J, with 12 bases between. CDR3 sequence: CASRVDSGEQYF. The CDR3 DNA follows: TGTGCCAGCAGGGTTGATAGTGGCGAGCAGTACTTC.

This clone has just one count. The CDR3 DNA reads as TGTGCCAGCAGCTTAGACTGGGGAGAGCTAAGAGGACCTGAAGCTTTCTTT. Translation: CASSLDWGELRGPEAFF. The genes are TRBV7-9 and TRBJ1-1, with no clear D. The germline V and J ends were trimmed by 1 base and 6 bases, with 21 bases remaining between them. Germline CDR1 is SEHNR and CDR2 is FQNEAQ (reference sequence). There are 17 residues in the CDR3.

CDR3 DNA sequence: TGTGCCAGCAGAGGAGACAGGGTCGGCGAGCAGTACTTC. Translating it yields CASRGDRVGEQYF. V and J are TRBV7-9 and TRBJ2-7; 7 bases align to TRBD1. This CDR3 comprises 13 residues. V lost 6 bases, J lost 6 bases, and 8 bases stayed unmatched. CDR1 SEHNR and CDR2 FQNEAQ come from the germline V gene (reference sequence).

J is TRBJ1-2 and V is TRBV7-9; D is unclear. V lost 3 bases and J 5 bases, leaving 22 bases between the germline ends. Germline V gives CDR1 SEHNR, CDR2 FQNEAQ (reference sequence). The CDR3 spans 17 residues. The CDR3 DNA sequence: TGTGCCAGCAGCTTGGAAGGGCTTTCTTTTAGGGTTTATGGCTACACCTTC. Amino acids: CASSLEGLSFRVYGYTF.

The sample holds one count of this clone. V and J are TRBV7-9 and TRBJ2-1; tentatively, D is TRBD1 (6 bases). V shed 4 bases and J shed 9 bases, with 19 bases lying between them. Germline values: CDR1 SEHNR, CDR2 FQNEAQ (reference sequence). The CDR3 spans 15 residues. CDR3 sequence reads: CASSSGQTLHGEQFF. As DNA, the CDR3 is TGTGCCAGCAGCTCCGGACAGACCCTTCATGGTGAGCAGTTCTTC.

CDR3 sequence: CASSVTGSSNQPQHF. For the CDR3, the DNA is TGTGCCAGCAGCGTAACAGGGAGTAGCAATCAGCCCCAGCATTTT. The chain has TRBV9 and TRBJ1-5; possible D gene TRBD1, 6 bases. Looked up from germline, CDR1 is SGDLS and CDR2 is YYNGEE. CDR3 length: 15 residues. Trimming stripped 1 base from V and 0 bases from J, with 8 bases between.

The rearrangement joins TRBV11-2 to TRBJ1-1, with TRBD1 matching 8 bases. Germline assignment: CDR1 SGHAT and CDR2 FQNNGV. V lost 4 bases and J lost 0; bases outside the gene matches: 7. The CDR3 spans 16 residues. The CDR3 loop is CASSYRGSIMNTEAFF. CDR3 DNA sequence: TGTGCCAGCAGCTACAGGGGGTCAATCATGAACACTGAAGCTTTCTTT.

This chain connects TRBV27 to TRBJ2-1; 11 nucleotides agree with TRBD2. V gave up 5 bases and J gave up 5 bases; unmatched junction bases: 5. Germline CDR1 is MNHEY and CDR2 is SMNVEV (reference sequence). CDR3 length: 15 residues. The CDR3 sequence: CASSIAGGPNNEQFF. For the CDR3, the DNA is TGTGCCAGCAGTATAGCGGGGGGGCCGAACAATGAGCAGTTCTTC.

This clone was detected only a few times. The rearrangement joins TRBV19 to TRBJ1-1; 7 bases line up with TRBD1. Germline V lookup: CDR1 LNHDA, CDR2 SQIVND (reference sequence). The ends lost 7 bases at V and 5 bases at J; junction bases unmatched: 22. This CDR3 contains 18 residues. The CDR3 bases are TGTGCCAGTACCCCATCCAGGGGGAGGGGCAATCCGGGGACTGAAGCTTTCTTT. Its translation: CASTPSRGRGNPGTEAFF.

The chain combines TRBV11-2 with TRBJ1-6; no firm D call. Trimming stripped 2 bases from V and 0 bases from J, with 8 bases between. Germline V gives CDR1 SGHAT, CDR2 FQNNGV. The CDR3 has 16 amino acids. For the CDR3, the DNA is TGTGCCAGCAGCTTATGGGATAGCTCCTATAATTCACCCCTCCACTTT. Amino acid sequence: CASSLWDSSYNSPLHF.

The chain uses TRBV27 and TRBJ2-3, with D possibly being TRBD2 (6 bases). Trimming stripped 1 base from V and 2 bases from J, with 13 bases between. The CDR3 extends over 16 amino acids. Germline assignment: CDR1 MNHEY and CDR2 SMNVEV (reference sequence). CDR3 protein: CASSLYSGRDTDTQYF. The CDR3 nucleotides read TGTGCCAGCAGTTTATACAGCGGGCGGGACACAGATACGCAGTATTTT.

The sample holds a few counts of this clone. The chain has TRBV19 and TRBJ1-5; a weak D match, TRBD1 (5 bases). V lost 1 base and J lost 7, with 8 bases in between. Per the germline V gene, CDR1 is LNHDA and CDR2 is SQIVND (reference sequence). This CDR3 contains 13 residues. The CDR3 coding sequence is TGTGCCAGTAGTATAGTAAGGGGCCAGCCCCAGCATTTT. It yields the protein CASSIVRGQPQHF.

This clone was seen once. The J gene is TRBJ2-2, the V gene TRBV6-6; D may be TRBD1 or TRBD2 (5 bases each). This CDR3 is 15 amino acids long. The germline gives CDR1 MNHNY, CDR2 SVGAGI (reference sequence). V was pared by 0 bases and J by 5 bases, with 10 bases between. The CDR3 loop is CASSYSGERTGELFF. Here the CDR3 DNA reads TGTGCCAGCAGTTACTCGGGGGAAAGAACCGGGGAGCTGTTTTTT.

The J gene is TRBJ2-2, the V gene TRBV6-5; D might be TRBD1 (5 bases). V lost 0 bases to trimming and J lost 6 bases, with 8 bases between them. This CDR3 has 14 amino acids. CDR1 and CDR2 from the germline V gene are MNHEY and SVGAGI. In DNA, the CDR3 is TGTGCCAGCAGTTACTCGACAGCCTCCGGGGAGCTGTTTTTT. The encoded protein is CASSYSTASGELFF.

The chain combines TRBV10-3 with TRBJ2-3, with no clear D. V shed 4 bases and J shed 7 bases, with 12 bases lying between them. There are 13 residues in the CDR3. Germline CDR1 ENHRY, CDR2 SYGVKD. The CDR3 DNA is TGTGCCATCAGTGGGTCTGTGGGAAATACGCAGTATTTT. The encoded protein is CAISGSVGNTQYF.

The chain carries TRBV4-1 and TRBJ1-5; D is uncertain. Germline lookup yields CDR1 MGHRA and CDR2 YSYEKL. This CDR3 is built from 14 residues. V shed 1 base and J shed 3 bases, with 7 bases lying between them. In DNA, the CDR3 is TGCGCCAGCAGCCAAGTTGTGACCAATCAGCCCCAGCATTTT. This translates into CASSQVVTNQPQHF.

The J gene is TRBJ2-3, the V gene TRBV9; 7 bases agree with TRBD2. The ends lost 0 bases at V and 1 base at J; junction bases unmatched: 2. CDR1 is SGDLS and CDR2 is YYNGEE in the germline V gene. This CDR3 contains 15 residues. In nucleotides, the CDR3 is TGTGCCAGCAGCGTAGCGAGCGGGGGCACAGATACGCAGTATTTT. It encodes CASSVASGGTDTQYF.

The chain combines TRBV4-3 with TRBJ2-7; 7 nucleotides match TRBD2. V dropped 4 bases and J dropped 1; count of bases not matched to a gene: 10. Germline-derived CDR1 and CDR2 are LGHNA and YSLEER. The CDR3 length is 16 residues. CDR3 sequence: CASSLSIGGYSYEQYF. The CDR3 DNA reads as TGCGCCAGCAGCCTTTCGATCGGGGGGTATTCCTACGAGCAGTACTTC.

The chain joins TRBV9 to TRBJ2-7; weak D call: TRBD2 (5 bases). Trimming removed 4 bases from V and 5 bases from J, with 25 bases in between. Germline lookup yields CDR1 SGDLS and CDR2 YYNGEE. The CDR3 consists of 17 residues. CDR3 region: CASSPMDSTFAFHEQYF. The DNA of the CDR3 is TGTGCCAGCAGCCCGATGGACTCCACGTTCGCCTTCCACGAGCAGTACTTC.

The chain carries TRBV6-5 and TRBJ1-1; D uncertain. The length of the CDR3 is 13 residues. Germline assignment: CDR1 MNHEY and CDR2 SVGAGI. Deletions cut 4 bases from V and 8 bases from J, with 14 bases between. In nucleotides, the CDR3 is TGTGCCAGCAGTTCCAAGAGTGAGAAGGAAGCTTTCTTT. This gives the protein CASSSKSEKEAFF.

This chain uses TRBV27 with TRBJ2-1, with D perhaps given as TRBD1 or TRBD2 (6 bases each). With 4 bases removed from V and 4 bases from J, the gap between germline ends came to 17 bases. The CDR3 length is 16 residues. Germline CDR1 reads MNHEY; CDR2 reads SMNVEV (reference sequence). The CDR3 DNA sequence: TGTGCCAGCAGTTCATCAGCAGGGGAGGAATACAATGAGCAGTTCTTC. Protein: CASSSSAGEEYNEQFF.